These 24 T cell receptor beta chains were all obtained from the same sample, sequenced in a study of OX40 agonist ivuxolimab in advanced cancers. The table came from immunoSEQ multiplex PCR; TCRdb's copy has only in-frame clones and leaves some out. The table lists 30,000 to 40,000 clones, nearly 85% of them singletons, with less than 25% in the top ten. Sequenced here: CD4+ or CD8+ T cells sorted from blood, sampled in a trial of the OX40 agonist ivuxolimab. The receptors derive from an adult with an advanced solid tumor such as melanoma, head and neck, liver or kidney cancer.

This clone was detected a few times. V and J are TRBV7-6 and TRBJ2-7, with D perhaps assigned TRBD1 or TRBD2 (5 bases each). The CDR3 runs 13 residues. Germline CDR1 is SGHVS and CDR2 is FNYEAQ. V gave up 5 bases and J gave up 4 bases, with 12 bases separating them. CDR3 loop: CASSPGAVYEQYF. The CDR3 nucleotides read TGTGCCAGCAGCCCCGGGGCCGTATACGAGCAGTACTTC.

The CDR3 loop reads CASSLRQGTGGTTGKLFF. The CDR3 DNA reads TGTGCCAGCAGTTTACGGCAAGGGACAGGGGGTACCACAGGAAAACTGTTTTTT. This sequence joins TRBV28 and TRBJ1-4; 11 bases fit TRBD1. CDR1 is MDHEN, CDR2 SYDVKM, per germline. V trimming: 2 bases; J trimming: 10 bases; junction bases outside the gene matches: 15. The CDR3 has 18 amino acids.

J is TRBJ2-1 and V is TRBV27; 7 nucleotides line up with TRBD1. The germline gives CDR1 MNHEY, CDR2 SMNVEV (reference sequence). The ends lost 0 bases at V and 2 bases at J; junction bases unmatched: 1. The CDR3 length is 15 residues. CDR3 loop: CASSLSGQAYNEQFF. The DNA of the CDR3 is TGTGCCAGCAGTTTATCTGGACAGGCCTACAATGAGCAGTTCTTC.

This chain joins TRBV13 and TRBJ1-3; 7 bases are a match to TRBD1. The CDR3 length is 13 residues. The V gene end was trimmed by 11 bases and the J gene end by 4 bases; junction bases not matched to a gene: 8. Germline V lookup: CDR1 PRHDT, CDR2 FYEKMQ (reference sequence). CDR3 nucleotide sequence: TGTGCCGGATCGACAGGGAACGGAAACACCATATATTTT. Protein product: CAGSTGNGNTIYF.

The chain uses TRBV6-4 and TRBJ2-6, with 7 positions matching TRBD2. Germline-derived CDR1 and CDR2 are MRHNA and SNTAGT. The CDR3 spans 17 residues. The V segment lost 0 bases and the J segment 0 bases; nucleotides outside the gene matches: 2. CDR3 DNA: TGTGCCAGCAGTGACTCGACTAGCACCTCTGGGGCCAACGTCCTGACTTTC. Its translation is CASSDSTSTSGANVLTF.

The J gene is TRBJ2-2, the V gene TRBV5-1; D call uncertain. V was trimmed by 4 bases and J by 3 bases, leaving 7 bases between them. CDR3 length equals 13 residues. Germline CDR1 SGHRS, CDR2 YFSETQ. The CDR3: CASSPLDTGELFF. The DNA for the CDR3 is TGCGCCAGCAGCCCCTTGGACACCGGGGAGCTGTTTTTT.

The chain combines TRBV5-6 with TRBJ1-1; D remains ambiguous. The V end was cut by 5 bases, the J end by 0 bases, with 11 bases between. The CDR3 loop spans 14 amino acids. Germline values: CDR1 SGHDT, CDR2 YYEEEE. CDR3 amino acids: CASSSDGVNTEAFF. In DNA form, the CDR3 reads TGTGCCAGCAGTTCGGACGGAGTGAACACTGAAGCTTTCTTT.

Written as DNA, the CDR3 is TGTGCCACCAGCAGAGATCGAACAGGATCCAAGCAAGAGACCCAGTACTTC. The encoded protein is CATSRDRTGSKQETQYF. The J gene is TRBJ2-5, the V gene TRBV15, with D possibly being TRBD1 (5 bases). V shed 0 bases and J shed 2 bases, with 16 bases lying between them. In germline, CDR1 is LNHNV, CDR2 YYDKDF (reference sequence). CDR3 size: 17 residues.

The J gene is TRBJ1-1, the V gene TRBV5-4, with D possibly matching TRBD1 (6 bases). Trimming stripped 5 bases from V and 2 bases from J, with 16 bases between. CDR1 SGHNT and CDR2 YYREEE come from the germline V gene (reference sequence). CDR3 size: 15 residues. The CDR3 region is CASSFKTGRNTEAFF. The DNA for the CDR3 is TGTGCCAGCAGTTTCAAAACAGGGAGAAACACTGAAGCTTTCTTT.

This clone was counted a single time. V gene TRBV7-3 combines with J gene TRBJ1-2; 8 nucleotides agree with TRBD1. Germline V gene data show CDR1 as SGHTA and CDR2 as FQGTGA. The CDR3 runs 13 residues. The junction had 6 bases not matched to a gene; V was cut back by 4 bases and J by 8 bases. The CDR3 loop is CASSSGGAEGYTF. The CDR3 DNA reads as TGTGCCAGCAGCTCAGGGGGCGCAGAGGGCTACACCTTC.

The V gene is TRBV5-4, the J gene TRBJ2-7; no clear D. V gave up 4 bases and J gave up 0 bases, with 14 bases separating them. The CDR3 is made up of 15 amino acids. The V gene's germline CDR1 is SGHNT and CDR2 YYREEE (reference sequence). The CDR3 DNA reads TGTGCCAGCAGCCAATCCGCATTTGACTCCTACGAGCAGTACTTC. It specifies CASSQSAFDSYEQYF.

J is TRBJ2-7 and V is TRBV9; 7 nucleotides agree with TRBD1. This CDR3 has 14 amino acids. V gave up 0 bases and J gave up 3 bases; unmatched junction bases: 3. The germline CDR1 and CDR2 sequences are SGDLS and YYNGEE. The CDR3 DNA reads TGTGCCAGCAGCGTAGCTCCAGGGGGCTACGAGCAGTACTTC. The encoded protein is CASSVAPGGYEQYF.

This chain joins TRBV28 and TRBJ1-1, with a tentative D call TRBD1 (5 bases). Per germline, CDR1 MDHEN and CDR2 SYDVKM. With 3 bases removed from V and 7 bases from J, the gap between germline ends came to 9 bases. This CDR3 has 12 amino acids. The CDR3 DNA reads as TGTGCCAGCAGTTTCCAGGGTTTTGAAGCTTTCTTT. Amino acid sequence: CASSFQGFEAFF. Drawing the rest from reference TRBV28 and TRBJ1-1, the complete variable domain is DVKVTQSSRYLVKRTGEKVFLECVQDMDHENMFWYRQDPGLGLRLIYFSYDVKMKEKGDIPEGYSVSREKKERFSLILESASTNQTSMYLCASSFQGFEAFFGQGTRLTVV.

The rearrangement uses TRBV6-1 and TRBJ1-1; D call uncertain. The V gene's germline CDR1 is MNHNS and CDR2 SASEGT. V gave up 0 bases and J gave up 7 bases, with 12 bases separating them. The CDR3 is made up of 14 amino acids. CDR3: CASSEALMGIEAFF. For the CDR3, the DNA is TGTGCCAGCAGTGAAGCGCTAATGGGGATTGAAGCTTTCTTT.

The chain is built from TRBV7-2 and TRBJ1-2; perhaps TRBD1 as D (6 bases). CDR3 length: 13 residues. The germline V gene has CDR1 SGHTA and CDR2 FQGNSA. Trimming shortened V by 4 bases and J by 6 bases, and 12 bases separated the two germline ends. In nucleotides, the CDR3 is TGTGCCAGCAGCTCGACAGGATTCAATGGCTACACCTTC. Amino acids: CASSSTGFNGYTF. Supplemented by reference TRBV7-2 and TRBJ1-2, the full variable domain reads GAGVSQSPSNKVTEKGKDVELRCDPISGHTALYWYRQSLGQGLEFLIYFQGNSAPDKSGLPSDRFSAERTGGSVSTLTIQRTQQEDSAVYLCASSSTGFNGYTFGSGTRLTVV.

This chain joins TRBV4-3 and TRBJ2-5, with D perhaps TRBD2 (5 bases). Per germline, CDR1 LGHNA and CDR2 YSLEER. This CDR3 is 14 amino acids long. Trimming left V 0 bases short and J 1 base short, with 6 bases between. CDR3 region: CASSQETSQETQYF. The CDR3, as DNA: TGCGCCAGCAGCCAAGAAACTAGCCAAGAGACCCAGTACTTC.

This chain connects TRBV28 to TRBJ1-2; 9 bases fit TRBD1. The length of the CDR3 is 14 residues. Per the germline V gene, CDR1 is MDHEN and CDR2 is SYDVKM. Trimming removed 6 bases from V and 8 bases from J; junction bases left unmatched: 10. CDR3 nucleotides: TGTGCCAGCAGCCGGGACAGGGAACTTATCGGCTACACCTTC. This encodes CASSRDRELIGYTF.

The chain couples TRBV4-2 to TRBJ2-3; no reliable D call. The CDR3 totals 18 residues. The V end lost 3 bases, the J end lost 4 bases, and 23 bases lay between the germline ends. The germline V gene has CDR1 LGHNA and CDR2 YNFKEQ. The CDR3 region is CASSQGLDSTPTPDTQYF. CDR3 sequence (DNA): TGTGCCAGCAGCCAGGGCCTTGACTCCACTCCAACCCCAGATACGCAGTATTTT.

CDR3 in amino acids: CASSQGVIRSGNTIYF. As DNA, the CDR3 is TGTGCCAGCAGCCAAGGAGTCATTCGCTCTGGAAACACCATATATTTT. The chain uses TRBV7-2 and TRBJ1-3, with D hard to call. The CDR3 is 16 residues long. Germline V gives CDR1 SGHTA, CDR2 FQGNSA. Trimming stripped 5 bases from V and 0 bases from J, with 14 bases between.

The sample holds a few counts of this clone. The chain recombines TRBV14 with TRBJ2-7, with D unresolved. CDR1 and CDR2 from the germline V gene are SGHDN and FVKESK. V lost 8 bases to trimming and J lost 1 base, with 6 bases between them. The CDR3 length is 11 residues. CDR3 nucleotide sequence: TGTGCCAGCGGGTCGTCCTACGAGCAGTACTTC. This sequence encodes CASGSSYEQYF.

This clone was recorded a few times. The V gene is TRBV7-9, the J gene TRBJ1-4; no definite D call. There are 14 residues in the CDR3. V was pared by 1 base and J by 2 bases, with 5 bases between. Germline V gives CDR1 SEHNR, CDR2 FQNEAQ (reference sequence). The CDR3 nucleotides read TGTGCCAGCAGCTTAGTGGGGACTAATGAAAAACTGTTTTTT. Translating it yields CASSLVGTNEKLFF.

This sequence joins TRBV27 and TRBJ2-7; 9 nucleotides agree with TRBD1. The germline V gene encodes CDR1 MNHEY and CDR2 SMNVEV (reference sequence). CDR3 length: 13 amino acids. Trimming took 7 bases from V and 7 from J; bases not matched to a gene: 8. Here the CDR3 reads CASTLVTGGEQYF. As DNA, the CDR3 is TGTGCCAGCACTCTCGTGACAGGGGGTGAGCAGTACTTC.

The rearrangement uses TRBV19 and TRBJ2-2; 8 bases are a match to TRBD2. The CDR3 consists of 16 residues. CDR1 is LNHDA and CDR2 is SQIVND in the germline V gene (reference sequence). The trim removed 3 bases at V and 7 bases at J, leaving 10 bases unmatched. The CDR3 region is CASSIGTGGPVGELFF. The CDR3 nucleotides read TGTGCCAGTAGTATCGGAACGGGAGGGCCGGTCGGGGAGCTGTTTTTT.

This chain connects TRBV21-1 to TRBJ1-5; the table's D call, TRBD1, has no DNA check behind it. TRBV21-1 is a pseudogene segment. This CDR3 spans 17 amino acids. The CDR3 nucleotides are TGTGCCAGCAGCACGCGACCTCCGGGACAGGGAGATCAGCCCCAGCATTTT. This translates into CASSTRPPGQGDQPQHF.